This T cell receptor beta chain is from a study of CD8 T cells in Susac syndrome. RNA, at about 0.45 to 1 ug, was reverse transcribed with random hexamers. TCRdb redid the calling of the immunoSEQ multiplex PCR reads with MiXCR, one entry per CDR3 protein. In the table there are 130,000 to 150,000 distinct CDR3 sequences, 94% of which are singletons. Input material: CD8+ T cells from PBMCs. This sequence originates from a human donor in good health.

This CDR3 is CSAQDRESSYEQYF. The CDR3 nucleotides are TGCAGTGCCCAGGACAGGGAAAGCTCCTACGAGCAGTACTTC. V and J are TRBV20-1 and TRBJ2-7; 8 nucleotides agree with TRBD1. The CDR3 spans 14 residues. The germline V gene encodes CDR1 DFQATT and CDR2 SNEGSKA (reference sequence). V lost 6 bases, J lost 0 bases, and 7 bases stayed unmatched.